This T cell receptor (beta chain) is from a study of CD8 T cells in ankylosing spondylitis. Study-level findings and limits: Disease-linked clones were reportedly significantly enriched in matched ankylosing spondylitis synovial fluid. Several highly homologous variants made up a TCR beta motif that seemed to typify ankylosing spondylitis blood.

Quantitative 5'-RACE with molecular barcodes generated TCR beta libraries. TCRdb used MiXCR to reprocess the 5' RACE reads, holding one entry per CDR3 protein. The top ten clones hold 9.1% of a sample with 300,000 to 400,000 distinct CDR3 sequences, roughly 11% of them seen once. CDR1 and CDR2 (germline): SEHNR, FQNEAQ (reference sequence). V shed 5 bases, J shed 3 bases, and the junction held 7 bases outside the gene matches. CDR3 length: 15 residues. This clonotype came up a few times. Its matching antigen is unknown. V is TRBV7-9 and J is TRBJ2-7; 10 bases align to TRBD2. The receptor comes from a female donor with ankylosing spondylitis or in good health (not recorded which). Sample: blood, either unsorted or a sorted T cell fraction (not recorded which). This CDR3 reads CASSASGGAYYEQYF. The CDR3 coding sequence is TGTGCCAGCAGCGCGAGCGGGGGGGCCTACTACGAGCAGTACTTC.